One and the same sample provided the 17 T cell receptor beta chains below, sequenced in a study of shared clonotypes between healthy human individuals. Positively selected for CCR7, the CD45RO-negative cells used as naive CD8 cells excluded terminally differentiated effector memory CD45RA+ cells. Some clones are missing from TCRdb's copy, which holds only in-frame ones; the method was immunoSEQ multiplex PCR. The table has approximately 720,000 clones, 92% seen once. Sequenced sample: naive CD8+ T cells sorted from blood. The source is a man younger than 45 in good health.

The chain is built from TRBV30 and TRBJ2-7, with unresolved D. V was cut by 0 bases and J by 3 bases, with 6 bases left in between. The CDR3 extends over 12 amino acids. Germline V gives CDR1 GTSNPN, CDR2 SVGIG (reference sequence). DNA of the CDR3: TGTGCCTGGAGTGTAAGTGACTACGAGCAGTACTTC. This translates into CAWSVSDYEQYF.

The chain recombines TRBV9 with TRBJ2-1; 7 bases align to TRBD2. The ends lost 4 bases at V and 9 bases at J; junction bases unmatched: 19. From germline, CDR1 is SGDLS and CDR2 YYNGEE. This CDR3 is 17 amino acids long. The DNA for the CDR3 is TGTGCCAGCAGCCCCCCTAGCGGAGCGACGGGGTATGCTGAGCAGTTCTTC. Translating gives CASSPPSGATGYAEQFF.

V gene TRBV6-5 combines with J gene TRBJ1-5; D not certain. The CDR3 is made up of 12 amino acids. Germline CDR1 is MNHEY and CDR2 is SVGAGI. The V end lost 6 bases, the J end lost 9 bases, and 12 bases lay between the germline ends. DNA of the CDR3: TGTGCCAGCAGCATGGAGGAATTGCCCCAGCATTTT. Amino acid sequence: CASSMEELPQHF.

This CDR3 reads CASSIVHNNQPQHF. Here the CDR3 DNA reads TGTGCCAGTAGTATAGTTCACAACAATCAGCCCCAGCATTTT. The rearrangement joins TRBV19 to TRBJ1-5; the D is unclear. Germline CDR1 LNHDA, CDR2 SQIVND (reference sequence). Trimming left V 1 base short and J 3 bases short, with 7 bases between. CDR3 length: 14 amino acids. Supplemented by reference TRBV19 and TRBJ1-5, the full variable domain reads DGGITQSPKYLFRKEGQNVTLSCEQNLNHDAMYWYRQDPGQGLRLIYYSQIVNDFQKGDIAEGYSVSREKKESFPLTVTSAQKNPTAFYLCASSIVHNNQPQHFGDGTRLSIL.

The chain has TRBV7-6 and TRBJ1-1; D gene ambiguous. The CDR3 extends over 16 amino acids. V gave up 1 base and J gave up 2 bases, with 14 bases separating them. Germline lookup yields CDR1 SGHVS and CDR2 FNYEAQ. CDR3 DNA: TGTGCCAGCAGCTTAGGGGCGTCCGCCGGAAACACTGAAGCTTTCTTT. Translated, it gives CASSLGASAGNTEAFF.

CDR3 sequence reads: CASSELRGRVYNEQFF. DNA of the CDR3: TGTGCCAGCAGTGAACTTAGGGGGAGGGTATACAATGAGCAGTTCTTC. This chain uses TRBV6-1 with TRBJ2-1, with D tentatively TRBD2 (7 bases). V dropped 2 bases and J dropped 4 bases, with 15 bases sitting between them. The germline V gene has CDR1 MNHNS and CDR2 SASEGT. This CDR3 contains 16 residues.

The chain employs TRBV2 and TRBJ1-1; unclear D gene. There are 13 residues in the CDR3. The germline V gene encodes CDR1 SNHLY and CDR2 FYNNEI. V lost 9 bases, J lost 3 bases, and 14 bases lay in between. This chain's CDR3 is CASPRGRDTEAFF. The CDR3 DNA reads as TGTGCCAGTCCCCGAGGGAGGGACACTGAAGCTTTCTTT. Variable domain in full (rest from reference TRBV2 and TRBJ1-1): EPEVTQTPSHQVTQMGQEVILRCVPISNHLYFYWYRQILGQKVEFLVSFYNNEISEKSEIFDDQFSVERPDGSNFTLKIRSTKLEDSAMYFCASPRGRDTEAFFGQGTRLTVV.

The V call is TRBV30, the J call TRBJ2-1; 10 nucleotides align to TRBD1. The CDR3 consists of 14 residues. Unmatched junction bases numbered 3, after V lost 2 bases and J lost 5 bases. CDR1 is GTSNPN and CDR2 is SVGIG in the germline V gene (reference sequence). The CDR3 DNA follows: TGTGCCTGGAGTCAGGGACAGGGGAACAATGAGCAGTTCTTC. Protein product: CAWSQGQGNNEQFF.

This chain links TRBV10-3 with TRBJ1-2; unclear D gene. The CDR3 extends over 18 amino acids. V lost 7 bases to trimming and J lost 4 bases, with 28 bases between them. Germline V gives CDR1 ENHRY, CDR2 SYGVKD. In nucleotides, the CDR3 is TGTGCCATCACTCCGTCTCGGGATTTACCCCCAAACGGCTATGGCTACACCTTC. Protein sequence: CAITPSRDLPPNGYGYTF.

The chain couples TRBV10-1 to TRBJ2-7; D perhaps matches TRBD1 (6 bases). The CDR3 runs to 13 residues. Germline V gene data show CDR1 as WNHNN and CDR2 as SYGVQD (reference sequence). V was cut by 3 bases and J by 5 bases, with 11 bases left in between. CDR3: CASSDRGVDEQYF. In nucleotides, the CDR3 is TGCGCCAGCAGTGACAGGGGCGTCGACGAGCAGTACTTC.

The chain combines TRBV14 with TRBJ2-7; D perhaps matches TRBD1 (6 bases). Germline assignment: CDR1 SGHDN and CDR2 FVKESK. Trimming took 3 bases from V and 4 from J, leaving 13 bases between them. This CDR3 has 14 residues. In nucleotides, the CDR3 is TGTGCCAGCAGCCAGGCCAGGGGCCCTTACGAGCAGTACTTC. Amino acid sequence: CASSQARGPYEQYF.

This chain uses TRBV13 with TRBJ2-7; TRBD1 matches at 7 bases. Germline V gene lookup returns CDR1 PRHDT and CDR2 FYEKMQ (reference sequence). Germline trimming cut 5 bases from V and 3 bases from J; bases unmatched to any gene: 4. The CDR3 is made up of 13 amino acids. As DNA, the CDR3 is TGTGCCAGCAGCCCTCCAGGGGGCTACGAGCAGTACTTC. This translates into CASSPPGGYEQYF.

CDR3: CASSSSGSFRNEQFF. As DNA, the CDR3 is TGTGCCAGCAGCTCTAGCGGGAGCTTCCGCAATGAGCAGTTCTTC. The V call is TRBV7-6, the J call TRBJ2-1; 10 bases align to TRBD2. The V gene end was trimmed by 4 bases and the J gene end by 6 bases; junction bases not matched to a gene: 6. Germline V CDR1 and CDR2: SGHVS, FNYEAQ. This CDR3 spans 15 amino acids.

The genes are TRBV28 and TRBJ1-4; maybe TRBD1 (5 bases). V lost 3 bases and J 7 bases, leaving 9 bases between the germline ends. The CDR3 loop spans 13 amino acids. Germline CDR1 reads MDHEN; CDR2 reads SYDVKM. The CDR3 loop is CASSFPGLEKLFF. DNA for the CDR3: TGTGCCAGCAGTTTCCCAGGGCTTGAAAAACTGTTTTTT.

This clone was found once. This chain links TRBV30 with TRBJ2-7, with a tentative D call TRBD1 (6 bases). CDR1 GTSNPN and CDR2 SVGIG come from the germline V gene (reference sequence). V lost 0 bases and J 3 bases, leaving 12 bases between the germline ends. This CDR3 contains 14 residues. CDR3 sequence reads: CAWSVRGRGYEQYF. CDR3 nucleotide sequence: TGTGCCTGGAGTGTACGGGGCAGGGGCTACGAGCAGTACTTC.

The rearrangement uses TRBV7-9 and TRBJ2-1, with 10 bases that match TRBD1. Germline-derived CDR1 and CDR2 are SEHNR and FQNEAQ (reference sequence). With 3 bases clipped from V and 1 base from J, the junction kept 6 bases outside the gene matches. The CDR3 is made up of 17 amino acids. CDR3 sequence: CASSLDRGSTSYNEQFF. The CDR3 nucleotides are TGTGCCAGCAGCTTGGACAGGGGGTCTACATCCTACAATGAGCAGTTCTTC.

The rearrangement links TRBV7-8 to TRBJ1-1, with unresolved D. V gave up 5 bases and J gave up 11 bases, with 15 bases separating them. The CDR3 is made up of 12 amino acids. Germline CDR1 SGHVS, CDR2 FQNEAQ. The CDR3 region is CASSQTGDGAFF. DNA for the CDR3: TGTGCCAGCAGCCAGACCGGGGATGGGGCTTTCTTT.